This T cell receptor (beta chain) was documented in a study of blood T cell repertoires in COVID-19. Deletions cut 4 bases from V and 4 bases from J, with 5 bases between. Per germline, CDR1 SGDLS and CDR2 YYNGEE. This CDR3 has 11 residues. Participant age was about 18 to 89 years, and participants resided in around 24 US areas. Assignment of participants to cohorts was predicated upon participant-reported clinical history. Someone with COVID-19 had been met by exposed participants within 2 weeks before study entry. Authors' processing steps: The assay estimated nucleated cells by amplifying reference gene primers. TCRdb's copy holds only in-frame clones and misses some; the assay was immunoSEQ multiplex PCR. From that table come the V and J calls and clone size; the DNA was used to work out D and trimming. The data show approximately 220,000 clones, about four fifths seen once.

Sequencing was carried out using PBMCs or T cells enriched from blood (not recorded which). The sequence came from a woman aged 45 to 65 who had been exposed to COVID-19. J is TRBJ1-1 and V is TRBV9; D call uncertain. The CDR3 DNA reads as TGTGCCAGCAGCCCCTCCACTGAAGCTTTCTTT. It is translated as CASSPSTEAFF. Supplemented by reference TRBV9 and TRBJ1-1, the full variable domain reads DSGVTQTPKHLITATGQRVTLRCSPRSGDLSVYWYQQSLDQGLQFLIQYYNGEERAKGNILERFSAQQFPDLHSELNLSSLELGDSALYFCASSPSTEAFFGQGTRLTVV.